These 15 T cell receptor beta chains originate from one sample sequenced in a study of blood T cell repertoires in COVID-19. Sequencing was performed with immunoSEQ multiplex PCR; in TCRdb, only in-frame clones are kept and a portion is missing. The table includes 100,000 or so clones, over 80% detected once. Specimen: peripheral blood. The receptors derive from a woman aged 50 to 65 in a cohort sampled during active COVID-19.

The rearrangement joins TRBV18 to TRBJ1-4; no firm D call. V dropped 6 bases and J dropped 4 bases, with 9 bases sitting between them. Germline V lookup: CDR1 KGHSH, CDR2 LQKENI. The CDR3 covers 13 residues. This chain's CDR3 is CASSRGLNEKLFF. For the CDR3, the DNA is TGTGCCAGCTCCCGAGGGCTTAATGAAAAACTGTTTTTT.

The J gene is TRBJ1-1, the V gene TRBV10-1, with D perhaps TRBD1 (5 bases). Trimming stripped 0 bases from V and 6 bases from J, with 8 bases between. Germline loops: CDR1 WNHNN, CDR2 SYGVQD (reference sequence). The CDR3 has 13 residues. CDR3 amino acids: CASSESGAAEAFF. The CDR3 DNA follows: TGCGCCAGCAGTGAGTCAGGGGCGGCTGAAGCTTTCTTT.

The chain couples TRBV10-3 to TRBJ2-3; possible D gene TRBD2, 7 bases. This CDR3 is 16 amino acids long. CDR1 and CDR2 (germline): ENHRY, SYGVKD. V lost 6 bases to trimming and J lost 1 base, with 17 bases between them. The CDR3 sequence: CAISPRGTSGTDTQYF. CDR3 DNA sequence: TGTGCCATCAGCCCCAGGGGTACTAGCGGCACAGATACGCAGTATTTT.

This clone is a singleton in its sample. The chain recombines TRBV3-1 (or the pseudogene TRBV3-2) with TRBJ2-7; D possibly corresponds to TRBD1 (6 bases). Trimming removed 6 bases at V and 4 bases at J, with 13 bases between. The germline gives CDR1 LGHDT, CDR2 YNNKEL (reference sequence). The length of the CDR3 is 13 residues. CDR3 in DNA: TGTGCCAGCAGTCATGGACAGATGTACGAGCAGTACTTC. This sequence encodes CASSHGQMYEQYF.

The genes are TRBV6-1 and TRBJ2-3; D is unclear. V was cut by 2 bases and J by 2 bases, with 11 bases left in between. Per the germline V gene, CDR1 is MNHNS and CDR2 is SASEGT. CDR3 length equals 15 residues. In DNA form, the CDR3 reads TGTGCCAGCAGTGAAAGCAGGTCCTTCACAGATACGCAGTATTTT. Its translation is CASSESRSFTDTQYF.

The CDR3 DNA is TGCGCCAGCAGCCAAGATCGGCAGCGGCCCACAGATACGCAGTATTTT. Its protein product is CASSQDRQRPTDTQYF. The chain combines TRBV4-1 with TRBJ2-3; a possible D gene is TRBD2 (5 bases). The CDR3 is 16 amino acids. Germline loops: CDR1 MGHRA, CDR2 YSYEKL. V gave up 0 bases and J gave up 2 bases, with 12 bases separating them.

The chain carries TRBV28 and TRBJ2-2; D is unclear. Germline V gives CDR1 MDHEN, CDR2 SYDVKM. The CDR3 consists of 12 residues. The ends were cut back, 2 bases at V and 5 bases at J, with 3 bases in the middle. CDR3 residues: CASSLQTGELFF. The CDR3 bases are TGTGCCAGCAGTTTACAAACCGGGGAGCTGTTTTTT.

This clone was observed a few times. V is TRBV5-4 and J is TRBJ1-4; no reliable D call. The CDR3 contains 15 residues. Looked up from germline, CDR1 is SGHNT and CDR2 is YYREEE (reference sequence). Between the trimmed V and J ends, which lost 3 bases and 4 bases, there was a span of 13 bases. CDR3 sequence: CASSSGGLVNEKLFF. As DNA, the CDR3 is TGTGCCAGCAGCTCAGGCGGGCTGGTTAATGAAAAACTGTTTTTT.

The genes are TRBV7-2 and TRBJ1-2, with a possible D match to TRBD1 (5 bases). The CDR3 loop spans 14 amino acids. Germline V gene data show CDR1 as SGHTA and CDR2 as FQGNSA. The germline V and J ends were trimmed by 2 bases and 8 bases, with 15 bases remaining between them. The CDR3 loop is CASSLRGRAEGYTF. The CDR3 nucleotides read TGTGCCAGCAGCTTAAGAGGCAGGGCGGAAGGCTACACCTTC. Based on the CDR3 plus reference TRBV7-2 and TRBJ1-2, the full variable domain is GAGVSQSPSNKVTEKGKDVELRCDPISGHTALYWYRQSLGQGLEFLIYFQGNSAPDKSGLPSDRFSAERTGGSVSTLTIQRTQQEDSAVYLCASSLRGRAEGYTFGSGTRLTVV.

V gene TRBV2 combines with J gene TRBJ2-6; unclear D gene. V shed 3 bases and J shed 3 bases, with 6 bases lying between them. Germline values: CDR1 SNHLY, CDR2 FYNNEI. The CDR3 sequence is 14 residues long. CDR3 sequence reads: CASSDAGGANVLTF. CDR3 bases: TGTGCCAGCAGTGATGCAGGTGGGGCCAACGTCCTGACTTTC.

The chain couples TRBV10-3 to TRBJ2-1; 9 bases are shared with TRBD1. The CDR3 sequence is 18 residues long. From germline, CDR1 is ENHRY and CDR2 SYGVKD. The trim removed 6 bases at V and 0 bases at J, leaving 12 bases unmatched. In DNA form, the CDR3 reads TGTGCCATCAGCTCCGGGACAGGGACTACCAGCTCCTACAATGAGCAGTTCTTC. Translating gives CAISSGTGTTSSYNEQFF.

This chain uses TRBV6-5 with TRBJ2-3; 8 nucleotides align to TRBD1. The V and J ends lost 6 bases and 3 bases, in that order; junction bases with no gene match: 5. The CDR3 has 14 residues. Germline CDR1 and CDR2: MNHEY and SVGAGI. The CDR3 sequence is CASSRQGSTDTQYF. The CDR3 nucleotides are TGTGCCAGCAGCAGACAGGGGAGTACAGATACGCAGTATTTT.

This rearrangement joins TRBV9 to TRBJ1-2, with a possible D match to TRBD1 (5 bases). The V gene lost 2 bases and the J gene lost 2 bases, with 10 bases spanning the gap. CDR1 and CDR2 (germline): SGDLS, YYNGEE. The CDR3 extends over 14 amino acids. The CDR3 DNA reads TGTGCCAGCAGCGTCGGGACTGAGAACTATGGCTACACCTTC. Translation: CASSVGTENYGYTF. The variable domain in full, completed from reference TRBV9 and TRBJ1-2, reads DSGVTQTPKHLITATGQRVTLRCSPRSGDLSVYWYQQSLDQGLQFLIQYYNGEERAKGNILERFSAQQFPDLHSELNLSSLELGDSALYFCASSVGTENYGYTFGSGTRLTVV.

This clone was observed a single time. The same CDR3 is also encoded by other DNA sequences in this sample. The chain combines TRBV19 with TRBJ1-5; D not certain. Germline-derived CDR1 and CDR2 are LNHDA and SQIVND (reference sequence). The CDR3 is 15 residues long. V lost 3 bases and J 0 bases, leaving 9 bases between the germline ends. CDR3 in amino acids: CASSISGYSNQPQHF. The CDR3 DNA follows: TGTGCCAGTAGTATTTCGGGGTATAGCAATCAGCCCCAGCATTTT.

Points on this clone: The junction shows a germline mismatch at one end, possibly a read error. The chain joins TRBV14 to TRBJ2-3; 9 bases are a match to TRBD2. The germline gives CDR1 SGHDN, CDR2 FVKESK. The CDR3 extends over 12 amino acids. CDR3: CASNPSGVARNF. CDR3 in DNA: TGTGCCAGCAACCCTAGCGGGGTCGCTCGTAATTTT.